This section outlines one T cell receptor (beta chain) sequence together with its context. This entry belongs to a study of T cell responses to AZD1222 COVID-19 vaccine. Some clones are missing from TCRdb's copy, which holds only in-frame ones; the method was immunoSEQ multiplex PCR. This sample has roughly 160,000 clones, with 70% to 90% found just once. V gave up 6 bases and J gave up 2 bases, with 7 bases separating them. Germline V lookup: CDR1 MNHEY, CDR2 SVGAGI. There are 12 residues in the CDR3. The chain is built from TRBV6-5 and TRBJ1-2; D is uncertain. Specimen: peripheral blood, collected 28 days after the second AZD1222 dose. The source of this sequence is an adult who received the AZD1222 COVID-19 vaccine. In nucleotides, the CDR3 is TGTGCCAGCAGGGACTTGAACTATGGCTACACCTTC. It yields the protein CASRDLNYGYTF.